This is a list of T cell receptor beta chains from one sample in a study of cytomegalovirus exposure and HLA in healthy donors. Measured with immunoSEQ multiplex PCR; TCRdb has only the in-frame clones, and not every one. Among roughly 130,000 clones listed, 60% to 85% were seen once. Source material: PBMCs. The receptors originated from a man in his forties in good health and CMV-seronegative. Each CDR3 is given with its conserved first and last residue. The D gene is left open where the match is weak. A row's size may be missing; if present it is once, few, many or a size class.

V gene: TRBV2; clone size: once; J gene: TRBJ2-3; D gene: NA; CDR3 DNA: TGTGCCAGCAGGAGACAGGTGTCTAGCACAGATACGCAGTATTTT; CDR3 protein: CASRRQVSSTDTQYF
V gene: TRBV28; clone size: NA; J gene: TRBJ2-2; D gene: TRBD2; CDR3 DNA: TGTGCCAGCAGCTACCCCCGATCTATTTTATCCGGGACTACCCTCACCGGGGAGCTGTTTTTT; CDR3 protein: CASSYPRSILSGTTLTGELFF
V gene: TRBV4-3; clone size: NA; J gene: TRBJ2-6; D gene: NA; CDR3 DNA: TGCGCCAGCAGCCAAGACCGACCTGCAGCTGGGGCCAACGGCCTGACTTTC; CDR3 protein: CASSQDRPAAGANGLTF
V gene: TRBV27; clone size: NA; J gene: TRBJ1-6; D gene: TRBD1; CDR3 DNA: TGTGCCAGCAGTTTGGGAACAGGGGGCGCAAGTTCGTATTCACCCCTCCACTTT; CDR3 protein: CASSLGTGGASSYSPLHF
V gene: TRBV6-1; clone size: NA; J gene: TRBJ1-4; D gene: TRBD1; CDR3 DNA: TGTGCCAGCAGTTCAGGGGGGATGGATGAAAAACTGTTTTTT; CDR3 protein: CASSSGGMDEKLFF
V gene: TRBV27; clone size: NA; J gene: TRBJ2-7; D gene: TRBD2; CDR3 DNA: TGTGCCAGCAGTCCGTTAGCGGGGGTGAACCCCTACGAGCAGTACTTC; CDR3 protein: CASSPLAGVNPYEQYF
V gene: TRBV27; clone size: once; J gene: TRBJ2-6; D gene: NA; CDR3 DNA: TGTGCCAGCAGTTTTTACCGGGACACCAACGGCCTGACTTTC; CDR3 protein: CASSFYRDTNGLTF
V gene: TRBV7-8; clone size: NA; J gene: TRBJ2-7; D gene: NA; CDR3 DNA: TGTGCCAGCAGCCCAACCGGGGGGGACAGGGTGTACGAGCAGTACTTC; CDR3 protein: CASSPTGGDRVYEQYF
V gene: TRBV6-5; clone size: NA; J gene: TRBJ2-6; D gene: NA; CDR3 DNA: TGTGCCAGCACCCCTGACTCCGGGGCCAACGTCCTGACTTTC; CDR3 protein: CASTPDSGANVLTF
V gene: TRBV9; clone size: NA; J gene: TRBJ2-6; D gene: NA; CDR3 DNA: TGTGCCAGCAGCGTCGGGAGCTCTGGGGCCAACGTCCTGACTTTC; CDR3 protein: CASSVGSSGANVLTF
V gene: TRBV27; clone size: NA; J gene: TRBJ1-6; D gene: NA; CDR3 DNA: TGTGCCAGCAGGCTAAATGGGCCCGAACCATCACCCCTCCACTTT; CDR3 protein: CASRLNGPEPSPLHF
V gene: TRBV10-2; clone size: NA; J gene: TRBJ2-7; D gene: TRBD1; CDR3 DNA: TGCGCCAGCAGTGAAGAACAGGGGGCGTACGAGCAGTACTTC; CDR3 protein: CASSEEQGAYEQYF
V gene: TRBV6-1; clone size: NA; J gene: TRBJ2-2; D gene: NA; CDR3 DNA: TGTGCCAGCACAATGATGGGGCATGGCGGGGAGCTGTTTTTT; CDR3 protein: CASTMMGHGGELFF
V gene: TRBV5-1; clone size: NA; J gene: TRBJ2-3; D gene: TRBD1; CDR3 DNA: TGCGCCAGCAGCTTCCTCACAGGGGGCGAGGGATACACAGATACGCAGTATTTT; CDR3 protein: CASSFLTGGEGYTDTQYF
V gene: TRBV5-6; clone size: many; J gene: TRBJ1-1; D gene: NA; CDR3 DNA: TGTGCCAGCAGCCGACAGGTTTTGAACACTGAAGCTTTCTTT; CDR3 protein: CASSRQVLNTEAFF
V gene: TRBV21-1; clone size: few; J gene: TRBJ2-5; D gene: NA; CDR3 DNA: TGTGCCAGCAGCAAAGGTTACAGACAGGATATAGGGTTACAAGAGACCCAGTACTTC; CDR3 protein: CASSKGYRQDIGLQETQYF
V gene: TRBV7-8; clone size: once; J gene: TRBJ2-5; D gene: TRBD2; CDR3 DNA: TGTGCCAGCAGCTTAGAGGGTGGGAGGGGAGAGACCCAGTACTTC; CDR3 protein: CASSLEGGRGETQYF
V gene: TRBV7-9; clone size: NA; J gene: TRBJ1-4; D gene: TRBD1; CDR3 DNA: TGTGCCAGCAGCTTAGCGTCGGGACAGGGCGGTGAAAAACTGTTTTTT; CDR3 protein: CASSLASGQGGEKLFF
V gene: TRBV4-1; clone size: NA; J gene: TRBJ1-2; D gene: TRBD1; CDR3 DNA: TGCGCCAGCAGCCAAGTAGACAGGGGGCAAGGCTACACCTTC; CDR3 protein: CASSQVDRGQGYTF
V gene: TRBV9; clone size: NA; J gene: TRBJ2-5; D gene: NA; CDR3 DNA: TGTGCCAGCAGCGTAGAAGGGGCGCGTTCGGAGACCCAGTACTTC; CDR3 protein: CASSVEGARSETQYF
V gene: TRBV7-7; clone size: NA; J gene: TRBJ2-5; D gene: NA; CDR3 DNA: TGTGCCAGCAGCTTTGAAGGGAGGGAGACCCAGTACTTC; CDR3 protein: CASSFEGRETQYF
V gene: TRBV4-1; clone size: few; J gene: TRBJ1-1; D gene: TRBD1; CDR3 DNA: TGCGCCAGCAGCCTCCCGGGACAGGGAGGGACTGAAGCTTTCTTT; CDR3 protein: CASSLPGQGGTEAFF
V gene: TRBV27; clone size: few; J gene: TRBJ1-5; D gene: NA; CDR3 DNA: TGTGCCAGCAGTTTATCGGAGGTTAATCAGCCCCAGCATTTT; CDR3 protein: CASSLSEVNQPQHF
V gene: TRBV6-5; clone size: NA; J gene: TRBJ2-7; D gene: NA; CDR3 DNA: TGTGCCAGCAGTTACTCTCGGTTTGGGCCTTACGAGCAGTACTTC; CDR3 protein: CASSYSRFGPYEQYF
V gene: TRBV7-9; clone size: NA; J gene: TRBJ2-7; D gene: TRBD1; CDR3 DNA: TGTGCCAGCAGCCCCCCGGGACAGCACTACGAGCAGTACTTC; CDR3 protein: CASSPPGQHYEQYF
V gene: TRBV6-1; clone size: NA; J gene: TRBJ2-7; D gene: NA; CDR3 DNA: TGTGCATCGCGGCTGGCGGCTACCTACGAGCAGTACTTC; CDR3 protein: CASRLAATYEQYF
V gene: TRBV6-6; clone size: few; J gene: TRBJ2-7; D gene: TRBD1; CDR3 DNA: TGTGCCAGCAGACAGGGGGCCGAGCAGTACTTC; CDR3 protein: CASRQGAEQYF
V gene: TRBV19; clone size: NA; J gene: TRBJ2-3; D gene: NA; CDR3 DNA: TGTGCCAGTAGCCTGTCAGATACGCAGTATTTT; CDR3 protein: CASSLSDTQYF
V gene: TRBV19; clone size: few; J gene: TRBJ2-2; D gene: NA; CDR3 DNA: TGTGCCAGTAGTATATCGGGAGAAGCGGTCGGGGAGCTGTTTTTT; CDR3 protein: CASSISGEAVGELFF
V gene: TRBV5-4; clone size: NA; J gene: TRBJ2-7; D gene: TRBD1; CDR3 DNA: TGTGCCAGCAGCGGACAGGGGGCCGGTGACGAGCAGTACTTC; CDR3 protein: CASSGQGAGDEQYF
V gene: TRBV29-1; clone size: once; J gene: TRBJ2-1; D gene: TRBD1; CDR3 DNA: TGCAGCGTTGAATCAGGGGGCAATGAGCAGTTCTTC; CDR3 protein: CSVESGGNEQFF
V gene: TRBV11-2; clone size: once; J gene: TRBJ2-5; D gene: NA; CDR3 DNA: TGTGCCAGCAGCTTAGATCTGGGGCGGCGGGCGGGGAGTGAGACCCAGTACTTC; CDR3 protein: CASSLDLGRRAGSETQYF
V gene: TRBV28; clone size: few; J gene: TRBJ1-2; D gene: NA; CDR3 DNA: TGTGCCAGCAGTTTAGAGGATAACTATGGCTACACCTTC; CDR3 protein: CASSLEDNYGYTF
V gene: TRBV10-3; clone size: NA; J gene: TRBJ2-1; D gene: TRBD2; CDR3 DNA: TGTGCCATCGGCGGGGGTACCTACAATGAGCAGTTCTTC; CDR3 protein: CAIGGGTYNEQFF
V gene: TRBV13; clone size: NA; J gene: TRBJ2-7; D gene: TRBD1; CDR3 DNA: TGTGCCAGCAGCTTACGGGTCGATGGGACAGGGAACTACGAGCAGTACTTC; CDR3 protein: CASSLRVDGTGNYEQYF
V gene: TRBV6-5; clone size: NA; J gene: TRBJ2-7; D gene: TRBD2; CDR3 DNA: TGTGCCAGCAGTTACTCGAGCCTAGCGGGAGGGGAGCAGTACTTC; CDR3 protein: CASSYSSLAGGEQYF
V gene: TRBV28; clone size: NA; J gene: TRBJ2-7; D gene: TRBD2; CDR3 DNA: TGTGCCAGCAGTTCCCCCCAGGCGGGGGGGCGTGTGACCTACGAGCAGTACTTC; CDR3 protein: CASSSPQAGGRVTYEQYF
V gene: TRBV28; clone size: NA; J gene: TRBJ2-7; D gene: NA; CDR3 DNA: TGTGCCAGCAGTTTCTCACTTTGGGCCCTCTCCTACGAGCAGTACTTC; CDR3 protein: CASSFSLWALSYEQYF
V gene: TRBV19; clone size: NA; J gene: TRBJ2-1; D gene: TRBD1; CDR3 DNA: TGTGCCAGTACGAGGACAGGGGGCTACAATGAGCAGTTCTTC; CDR3 protein: CASTRTGGYNEQFF
V gene: TRBV6-5; clone size: NA; J gene: TRBJ2-7; D gene: TRBD1; CDR3 DNA: TGTGCCAGCACCCTGACAGGGGGCGACGGGGGGCAGTACTTC; CDR3 protein: CASTLTGGDGGQYF
V gene: TRBV14; clone size: few; J gene: TRBJ1-5; D gene: NA; CDR3 DNA: TGTGCCAGCAGCCAAGATTTAAGCCCCCAGCATTTT; CDR3 protein: CASSQDLSPQHF
V gene: TRBV7-9; clone size: NA; J gene: TRBJ2-2; D gene: NA; CDR3 DNA: TGTGCCAGCAGCTTAGTAGTGGCAGGGGCGACGTACACCGGGGAGCTGTTTTTT; CDR3 protein: CASSLVVAGATYTGELFF
V gene: TRBV6-6; clone size: NA; J gene: TRBJ2-4; D gene: TRBD2; CDR3 DNA: TGTGCCAGCGCAGGAAGACTAGCCAAAAACAGTCAGTACTTC; CDR3 protein: CASAGRLAKNSQYF
V gene: TRBV5-4; clone size: NA; J gene: TRBJ2-7; D gene: NA; CDR3 DNA: TGTGCCAGCAGCGCGGGACAGCGTTCCTACGAGCAGTACTTC; CDR3 protein: CASSAGQRSYEQYF
V gene: TRBV11-3; clone size: NA; J gene: TRBJ2-3; D gene: TRBD2; CDR3 DNA: TGTGCCAGCAGCCGGACTAGCGGGGGGGCAGTTGATACGCAGTATTTT; CDR3 protein: CASSRTSGGAVDTQYF
V gene: TRBV4-2; clone size: few; J gene: TRBJ2-1; D gene: TRBD2; CDR3 DNA: TGTGCCAGCAGCCAACTCCCGGTGACTAGCCACAATGAGCAGTTCTTC; CDR3 protein: CASSQLPVTSHNEQFF
V gene: TRBV28; clone size: NA; J gene: TRBJ1-4; D gene: NA; CDR3 DNA: NA; CDR3 protein: CASSLIFGEATNEKLFF
V gene: TRBV10-3; clone size: NA; J gene: TRBJ2-5; D gene: NA; CDR3 DNA: TGTGCCATCAGCCCGGACTCCGATCAAGAGACCCAGTACTTC; CDR3 protein: CAISPDSDQETQYF
V gene: TRBV28; clone size: NA; J gene: TRBJ1-4; D gene: NA; CDR3 DNA: TGTGCCAGCTTAAAGGGGTCCAAGTCCCAAAAACTGTTTTTT; CDR3 protein: CASLKGSKSQKLFF
V gene: TRBV5-1; clone size: few; J gene: TRBJ1-2; D gene: NA; CDR3 DNA: TGCGCCAGCAGTCCGCAGGCTAACTATGGCTACACCTTC; CDR3 protein: CASSPQANYGYTF
V gene: TRBV7-6; clone size: NA; J gene: TRBJ2-5; D gene: TRBD1; CDR3 DNA: TGTGCCAGCAGCCCTGGGACAGAGCAAGAGACCCAGTACTTC; CDR3 protein: CASSPGTEQETQYF
V gene: TRBV29-1; clone size: NA; J gene: TRBJ2-4; D gene: TRBD2; CDR3 DNA: TGCAGCGTTCGACTAGCGGGGCCCACCAAAAACATTCAGTACTTC; CDR3 protein: CSVRLAGPTKNIQYF
V gene: TRBV6-5; clone size: NA; J gene: TRBJ2-1; D gene: TRBD2; CDR3 DNA: TGTGCCAGCAGTTCTCAGCGGGAGAATTCCTTGAATGAGCAGTTCTTC; CDR3 protein: CASSSQRENSLNEQFF
V gene: TRBV9; clone size: NA; J gene: TRBJ2-7; D gene: NA; CDR3 DNA: TGTGCCAGCAGCGTAGGTACAGGGCCGTGGGAGCAGTACTTC; CDR3 protein: CASSVGTGPWEQYF
V gene: TRBV6-1; clone size: few; J gene: TRBJ1-5; D gene: TRBD1; CDR3 DNA: TGTGCCAGCACCCCTGGAGGGGGCAGCCAGCCCCAGCATTTT; CDR3 protein: CASTPGGGSQPQHF
V gene: TRBV19; clone size: NA; J gene: TRBJ1-2; D gene: NA; CDR3 DNA: TGTGCCACCGACCGGGGAGGCTATGGCTACACCTTC; CDR3 protein: CATDRGGYGYTF
V gene: TRBV10-1; clone size: once; J gene: TRBJ2-7; D gene: NA; CDR3 DNA: TGCGCCAGCAGTGAGTCGACAGAAGCCTACGAGCAGTACTTC; CDR3 protein: CASSESTEAYEQYF
V gene: TRBV15; clone size: NA; J gene: TRBJ2-7; D gene: TRBD2; CDR3 DNA: TGTGCCACCAGCAGAGATCATGGGAGGGACGAGCAGTACTTC; CDR3 protein: CATSRDHGRDEQYF
V gene: TRBV19; clone size: NA; J gene: TRBJ2-2; D gene: NA; CDR3 DNA: TGTGCCAGTACTTGGCGGACCGGGGAGCTGTTTTTT; CDR3 protein: CASTWRTGELFF
V gene: TRBV5-1; clone size: few; J gene: TRBJ2-6; D gene: NA; CDR3 DNA: TGCGCCAGCAGCGAAGGGGCATCTGGGGCCAACGTCCTGACTTTC; CDR3 protein: CASSEGASGANVLTF